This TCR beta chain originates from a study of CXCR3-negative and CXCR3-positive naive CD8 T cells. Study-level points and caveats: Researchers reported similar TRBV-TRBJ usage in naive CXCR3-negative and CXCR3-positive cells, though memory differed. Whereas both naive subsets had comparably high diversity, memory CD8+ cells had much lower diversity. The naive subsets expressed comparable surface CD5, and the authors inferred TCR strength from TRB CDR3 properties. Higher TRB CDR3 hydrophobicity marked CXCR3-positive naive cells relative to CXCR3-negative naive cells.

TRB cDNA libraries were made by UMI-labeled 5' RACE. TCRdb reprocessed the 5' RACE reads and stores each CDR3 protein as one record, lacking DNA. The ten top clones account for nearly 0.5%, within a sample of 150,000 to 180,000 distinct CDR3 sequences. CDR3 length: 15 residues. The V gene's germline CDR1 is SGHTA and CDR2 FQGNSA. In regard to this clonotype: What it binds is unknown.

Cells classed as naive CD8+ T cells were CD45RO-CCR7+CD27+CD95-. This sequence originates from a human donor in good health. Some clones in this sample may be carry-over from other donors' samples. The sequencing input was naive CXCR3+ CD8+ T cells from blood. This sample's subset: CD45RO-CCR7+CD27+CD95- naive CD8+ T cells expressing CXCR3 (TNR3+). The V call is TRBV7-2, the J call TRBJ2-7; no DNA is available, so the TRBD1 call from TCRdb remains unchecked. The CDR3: CASSAGWLGTYEQYF.